This T cell receptor (beta chain) was sequenced in a study of T cell responses to AZD1222 COVID-19 vaccine. The CDR3 extends over 18 amino acids. Unmatched junction bases numbered 16, after V lost 5 bases and J lost 5 bases. Germline V gene data show CDR1 as KGHSH and CDR2 as LQKENI. Pooling was applied to second doses at about 4 or about 12 weeks. Sequencing used immunoSEQ multiplex PCR; TCRdb keeps in-frame clones, though not all of them. The sample has 110,000 to 150,000 clones; around 92% are singletons. This sample comprised peripheral blood, obtained 28 days after the second AZD1222 dose. This clonotype originated in an adult who received the AZD1222 COVID-19 vaccine. The chain joins TRBV18 to TRBJ2-7; 12 bases align to TRBD1. Written as DNA, the CDR3 is TGTGCCAGCTCAGACCGCCGTTACCCGGGACAGGGGGCAGACGAGCAGTACTTC. This translates into CASSDRRYPGQGADEQYF.